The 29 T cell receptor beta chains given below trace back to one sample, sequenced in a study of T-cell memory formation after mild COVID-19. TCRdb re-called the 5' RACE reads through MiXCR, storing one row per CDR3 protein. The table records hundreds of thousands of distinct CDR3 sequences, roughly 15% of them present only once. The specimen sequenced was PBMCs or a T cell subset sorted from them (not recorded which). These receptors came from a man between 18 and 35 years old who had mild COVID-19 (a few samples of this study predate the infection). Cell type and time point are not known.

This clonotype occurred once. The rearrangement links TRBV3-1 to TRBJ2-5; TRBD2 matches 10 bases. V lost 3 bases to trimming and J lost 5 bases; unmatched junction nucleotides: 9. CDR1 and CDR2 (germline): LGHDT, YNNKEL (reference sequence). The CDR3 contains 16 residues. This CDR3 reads CASSHYLAGGGETQYF. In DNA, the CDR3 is TGTGCCAGCAGCCACTACTTAGCGGGGGGCGGTGAGACCCAGTACTTC.

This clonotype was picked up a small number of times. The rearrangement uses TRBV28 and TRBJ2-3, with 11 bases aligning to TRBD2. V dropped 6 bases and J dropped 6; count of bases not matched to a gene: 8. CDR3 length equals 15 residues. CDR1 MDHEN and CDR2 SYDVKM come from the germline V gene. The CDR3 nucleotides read TGTGCCAGCAGAGTAGCGGGGGGGTCGGTGGATACGCAGTATTTT. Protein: CASRVAGGSVDTQYF.

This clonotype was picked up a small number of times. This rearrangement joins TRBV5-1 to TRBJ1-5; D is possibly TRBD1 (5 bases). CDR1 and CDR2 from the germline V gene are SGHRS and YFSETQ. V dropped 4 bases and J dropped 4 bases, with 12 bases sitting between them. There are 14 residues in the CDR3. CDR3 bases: TGCGCCAGCAGCCGGGGGACCCATAATCAGCCCCAGCATTTT. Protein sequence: CASSRGTHNQPQHF.

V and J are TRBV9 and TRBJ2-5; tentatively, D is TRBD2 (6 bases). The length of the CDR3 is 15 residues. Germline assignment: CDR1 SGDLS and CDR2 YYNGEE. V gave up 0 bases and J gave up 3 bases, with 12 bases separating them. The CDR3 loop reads CASSVGQRREETQYF. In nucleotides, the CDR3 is TGTGCCAGCAGCGTAGGGCAACGGAGGGAAGAGACCCAGTACTTC. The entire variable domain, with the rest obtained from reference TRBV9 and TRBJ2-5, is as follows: DSGVTQTPKHLITATGQRVTLRCSPRSGDLSVYWYQQSLDQGLQFLIQYYNGEERAKGNILERFSAQQFPDLHSELNLSSLELGDSALYFCASSVGQRREETQYFGPGTRLLVL.

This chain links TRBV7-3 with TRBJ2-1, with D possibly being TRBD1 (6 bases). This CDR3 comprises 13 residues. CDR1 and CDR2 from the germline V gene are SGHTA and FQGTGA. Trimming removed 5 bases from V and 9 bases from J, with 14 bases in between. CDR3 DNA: TGTGCCAGCAGCACGGGGACACATAGTGAGCAGTTCTTC. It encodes CASSTGTHSEQFF.

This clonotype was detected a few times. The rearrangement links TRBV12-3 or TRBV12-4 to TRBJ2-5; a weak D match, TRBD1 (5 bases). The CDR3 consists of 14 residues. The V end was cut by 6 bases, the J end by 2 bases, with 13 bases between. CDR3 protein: CASRGDSSQETQYF. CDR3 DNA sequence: TGTGCCAGCAGAGGCGACAGCTCTCAAGAGACCCAGTACTTC.

CDR3 bases: TGTGCCAGCAGTTCCCAAGGGGGACCTAGCAATCAGCCCCAGCATTTT. This gives the protein CASSSQGGPSNQPQHF. The chain links TRBV27 to TRBJ1-5; tentatively, D is TRBD1 (6 bases). V dropped 4 bases and J dropped 0 bases, with 13 bases sitting between them. The CDR3 extends over 16 amino acids. CDR1 MNHEY and CDR2 SMNVEV come from the germline V gene (reference sequence).

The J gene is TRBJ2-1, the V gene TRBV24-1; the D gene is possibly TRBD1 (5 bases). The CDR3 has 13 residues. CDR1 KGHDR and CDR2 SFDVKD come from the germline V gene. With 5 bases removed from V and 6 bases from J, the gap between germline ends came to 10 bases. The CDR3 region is CATSALGLNEQFF. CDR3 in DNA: TGTGCCACCAGTGCCCTGGGGCTCAATGAGCAGTTCTTC.

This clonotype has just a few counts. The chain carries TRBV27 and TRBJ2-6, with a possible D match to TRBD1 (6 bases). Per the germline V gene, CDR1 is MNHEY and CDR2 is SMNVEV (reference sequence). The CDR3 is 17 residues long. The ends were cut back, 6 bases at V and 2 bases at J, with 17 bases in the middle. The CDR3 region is CASSLGWGQTGANVLTF. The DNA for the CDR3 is TGTGCCAGCAGCCTAGGATGGGGACAAACTGGGGCCAACGTCCTGACTTTC.

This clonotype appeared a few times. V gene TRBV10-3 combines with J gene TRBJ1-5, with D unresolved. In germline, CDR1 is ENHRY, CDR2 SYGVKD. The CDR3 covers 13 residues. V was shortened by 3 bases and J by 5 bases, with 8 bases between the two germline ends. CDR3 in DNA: TGTGCCATCAGTGACTGGGGAGATCAGCCCCAGCATTTT. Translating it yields CAISDWGDQPQHF.

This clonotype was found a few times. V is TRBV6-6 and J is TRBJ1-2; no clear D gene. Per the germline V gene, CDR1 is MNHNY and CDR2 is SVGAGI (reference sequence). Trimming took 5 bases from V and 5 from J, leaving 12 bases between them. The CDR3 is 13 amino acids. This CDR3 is CASSPLGVYGYTF. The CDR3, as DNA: TGTGCCAGCAGTCCCCTGGGTGTATATGGCTACACCTTC.

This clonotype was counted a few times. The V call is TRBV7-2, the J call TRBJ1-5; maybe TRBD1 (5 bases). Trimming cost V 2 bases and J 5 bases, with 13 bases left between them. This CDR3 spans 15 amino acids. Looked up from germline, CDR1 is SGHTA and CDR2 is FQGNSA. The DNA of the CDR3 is TGTGCCAGCAGCTTAACAGGACACGTTTATCAGCCCCAGCATTTT. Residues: CASSLTGHVYQPQHF. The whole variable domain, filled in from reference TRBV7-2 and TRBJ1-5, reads GAGVSQSPSNKVTEKGKDVELRCDPISGHTALYWYRQSLGQGLEFLIYFQGNSAPDKSGLPSDRFSAERTGGSVSTLTIQRTQQEDSAVYLCASSLTGHVYQPQHFGDGTRLSIL.

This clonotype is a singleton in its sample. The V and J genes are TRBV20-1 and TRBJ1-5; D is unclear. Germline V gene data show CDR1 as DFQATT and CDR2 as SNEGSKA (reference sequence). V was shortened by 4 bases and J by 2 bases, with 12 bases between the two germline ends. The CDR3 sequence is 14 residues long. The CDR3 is CSAKDTGGNQPQHF. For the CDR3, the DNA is TGCAGTGCTAAAGACACCGGAGGCAATCAGCCCCAGCATTTT.

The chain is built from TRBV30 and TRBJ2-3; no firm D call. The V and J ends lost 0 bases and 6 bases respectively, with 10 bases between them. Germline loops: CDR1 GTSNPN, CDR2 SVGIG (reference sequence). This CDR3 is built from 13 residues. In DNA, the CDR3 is TGTGCCTGGAGTGTACGGTTCGGGGATACGCAGTATTTT. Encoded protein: CAWSVRFGDTQYF.

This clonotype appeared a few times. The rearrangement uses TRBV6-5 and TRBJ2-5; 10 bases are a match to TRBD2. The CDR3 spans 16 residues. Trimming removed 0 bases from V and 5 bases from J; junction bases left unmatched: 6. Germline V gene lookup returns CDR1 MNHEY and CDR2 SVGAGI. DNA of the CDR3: TGTGCCAGCAGTTACTCGGAACTAGCGGGGAGCGAGACCCAGTACTTC. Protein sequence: CASSYSELAGSETQYF.

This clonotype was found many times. The CDR3 nucleotides read TGCGCCAGCAGCTTGGATATAGCGGGGGGGGATGAGCAGTTCTTC. This codes for CASSLDIAGGDEQFF. V and J are TRBV5-1 and TRBJ2-1; 11 bases are a match to TRBD2. The V gene's germline CDR1 is SGHRS and CDR2 YFSETQ. This CDR3 is built from 15 residues. J lost 8 bases, V lost 0 bases, and 4 bases had no gene match. The full variable domain, with the rest looked up from reference TRBV5-1 and TRBJ2-1, is KAGVTQTPRYLIKTRGQQVTLSCSPISGHRSVSWYQQTPGQGLQFLFEYFSETQRNKGNFPGRFSGRQFSNSRSEMNVSTLELGDSALYLCASSLDIAGGDEQFFGPGTRLTVL.

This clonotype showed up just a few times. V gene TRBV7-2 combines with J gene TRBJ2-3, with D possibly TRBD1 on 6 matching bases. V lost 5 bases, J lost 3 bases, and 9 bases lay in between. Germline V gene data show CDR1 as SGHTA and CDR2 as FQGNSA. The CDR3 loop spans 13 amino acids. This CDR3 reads CASSVQGTDTQYF. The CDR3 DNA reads TGTGCCAGCAGCGTACAGGGAACAGATACGCAGTATTTT.

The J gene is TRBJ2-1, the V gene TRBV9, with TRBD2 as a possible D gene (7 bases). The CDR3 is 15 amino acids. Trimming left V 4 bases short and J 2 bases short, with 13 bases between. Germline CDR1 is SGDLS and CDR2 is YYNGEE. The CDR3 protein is CASSPGRGPYNEQFF. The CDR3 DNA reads TGTGCCAGCAGCCCTGGGCGGGGGCCCTACAATGAGCAGTTCTTC.

The CDR3 reads CAIREGTGNTGELFF. CDR3 DNA: TGTGCCATCAGAGAGGGGACGGGTAACACCGGGGAGCTGTTTTTT. The chain links TRBV10-3 to TRBJ2-2; the D gene could be TRBD1 or TRBD2 (5 bases each). CDR3 length: 15 residues. The V and J ends lost 6 bases and 2 bases respectively, with 13 bases between them. Germline assignment: CDR1 ENHRY and CDR2 SYGVKD.

The CDR3 region is CASSQVWGDDTEAFF. As DNA, the CDR3 is TGCGCCAGCAGCCAGGTTTGGGGGGATGACACTGAAGCTTTCTTT. The chain couples TRBV4-1 to TRBJ1-1; D is possibly TRBD1 (5 bases). Deletions cut 3 bases from V and 3 bases from J, with 14 bases between. Germline lookup yields CDR1 MGHRA and CDR2 YSYEKL. This CDR3 region has 15 residues.

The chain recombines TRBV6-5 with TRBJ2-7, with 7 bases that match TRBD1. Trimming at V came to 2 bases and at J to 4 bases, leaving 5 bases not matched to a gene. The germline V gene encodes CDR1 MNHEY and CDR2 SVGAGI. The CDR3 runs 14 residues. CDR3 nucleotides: TGTGCCAGCAGTTACAACAGGGGAGTATACGAGCAGTACTTC. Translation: CASSYNRGVYEQYF.

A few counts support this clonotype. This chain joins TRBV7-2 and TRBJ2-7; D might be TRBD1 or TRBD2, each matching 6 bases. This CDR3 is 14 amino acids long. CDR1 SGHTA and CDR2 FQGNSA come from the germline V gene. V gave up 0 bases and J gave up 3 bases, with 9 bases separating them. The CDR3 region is CASSLAGGDYEQYV. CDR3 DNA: TGTGCCAGCAGCTTAGCGGGGGGCGACTACGAGCAGTACGTC.

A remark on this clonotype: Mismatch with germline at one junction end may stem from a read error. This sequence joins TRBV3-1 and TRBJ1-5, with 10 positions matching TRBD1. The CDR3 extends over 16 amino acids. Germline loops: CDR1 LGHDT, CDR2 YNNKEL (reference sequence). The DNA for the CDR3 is TGTGCCAGCAGCCGCCGGGACAGGGGAAGGGATCAGCGCCAGCATTTT. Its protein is CASSRRDRGRDQRQHF.

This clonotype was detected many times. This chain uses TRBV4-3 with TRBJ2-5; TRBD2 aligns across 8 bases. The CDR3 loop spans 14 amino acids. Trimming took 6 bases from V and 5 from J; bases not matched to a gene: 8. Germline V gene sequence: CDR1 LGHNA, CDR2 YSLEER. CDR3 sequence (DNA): TGCGCCAGCAGTCTAAGGGGCGGGGGGGAGACCCAGTACTTC. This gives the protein CASSLRGGGETQYF.

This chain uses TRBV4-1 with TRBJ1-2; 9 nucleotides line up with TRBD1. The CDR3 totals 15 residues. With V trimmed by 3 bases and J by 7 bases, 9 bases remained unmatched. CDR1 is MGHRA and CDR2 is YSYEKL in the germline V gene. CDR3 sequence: CASSQDPQGAPGYTF. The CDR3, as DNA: TGCGCCAGCAGCCAGGATCCACAGGGGGCGCCTGGCTACACCTTC.

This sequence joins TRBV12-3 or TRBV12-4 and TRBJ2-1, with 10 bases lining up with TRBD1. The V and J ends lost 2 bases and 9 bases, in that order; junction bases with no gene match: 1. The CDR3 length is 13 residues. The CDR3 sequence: CASSLRDRGEQFF. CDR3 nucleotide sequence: TGTGCCAGCAGTTTAAGGGACAGGGGTGAGCAGTTCTTC.

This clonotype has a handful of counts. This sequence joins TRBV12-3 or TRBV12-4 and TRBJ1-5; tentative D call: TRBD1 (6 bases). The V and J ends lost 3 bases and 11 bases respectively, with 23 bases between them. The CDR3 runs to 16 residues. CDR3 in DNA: TGTGCCAGCAGTTTGGGGGGGGGAACACCCAGGGGCGCCCAGCATTTT. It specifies CASSLGGGTPRGAQHF.

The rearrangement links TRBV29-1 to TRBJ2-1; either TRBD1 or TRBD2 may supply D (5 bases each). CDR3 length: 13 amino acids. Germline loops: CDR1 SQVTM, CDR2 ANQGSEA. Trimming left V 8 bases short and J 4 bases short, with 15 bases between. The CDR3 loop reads CSFGDPKYNEQFF. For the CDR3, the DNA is TGCAGCTTCGGGGACCCTAAATACAATGAGCAGTTCTTC.

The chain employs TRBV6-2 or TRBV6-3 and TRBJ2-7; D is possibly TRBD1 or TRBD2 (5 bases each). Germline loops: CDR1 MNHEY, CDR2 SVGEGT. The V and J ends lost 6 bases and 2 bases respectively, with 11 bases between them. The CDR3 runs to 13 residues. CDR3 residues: CASRPRGAYEQYV. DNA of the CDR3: TGTGCCAGCAGGCCTCGAGGGGCCTACGAGCAGTACGTC.